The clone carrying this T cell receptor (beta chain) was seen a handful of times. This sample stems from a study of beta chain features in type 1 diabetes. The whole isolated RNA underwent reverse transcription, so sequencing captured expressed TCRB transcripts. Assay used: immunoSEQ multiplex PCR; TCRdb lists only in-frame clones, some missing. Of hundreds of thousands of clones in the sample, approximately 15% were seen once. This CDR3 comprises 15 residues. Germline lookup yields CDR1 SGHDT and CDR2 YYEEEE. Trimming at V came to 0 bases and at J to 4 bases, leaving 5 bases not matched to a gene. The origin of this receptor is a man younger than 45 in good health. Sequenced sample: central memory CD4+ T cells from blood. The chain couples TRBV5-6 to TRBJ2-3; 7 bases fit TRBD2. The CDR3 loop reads CASSLGGSLSDTQYF. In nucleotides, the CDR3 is TGTGCCAGCAGCTTGGGCGGGAGTTTGTCAGATACGCAGTATTTT.